This T cell receptor (beta chain) derives from a study of cytotoxic CD8 clonotypes in ibrutinib-treated CLL (dated by TCRdb to the early 2020s). In terms of the full investigation: The cohort had 11 relapsed/refractory and 15 treatment-naive patients; around 17 were IGHV unmutated. Partial responses were observed in approximately 24 patients and complete responses in 2; after a median follow-up of around 64 months, remission was maintained in 15 or so patients and progression was observed in some 12. Response samples were taken after a median of 12 months on treatment, ranging from roughly 6 to 36 months. On average, each sample had roughly 230,000 productive templates and approximately 100,000 productive rearrangements. Of the roughly 90 participants in the trial, roughly 25 had longitudinal samples available. Cryopreserved peripheral blood mononuclear cells were collected before treatment, at response, and at either disease progression or sustained remission. Every sample from remission and from progressive disease was obtained while the patients were still on ibrutinib. General conclusions and limits of the study: Clonality increased at ibrutinib response, stayed stable in sustained remission, and fell back toward baseline at progression. Public clonotypes were rare and either shrank or stayed stable during treatment, and the rise in clonality at ibrutinib response reflected expansion of private clonotypes. Baseline clonality exceeded that of age-matched healthy donors and correlated strongly with circulating CD8+ T-cell counts. Lymph node repertoires were not examined, and the timing of sampling was not matched between patients in sustained remission and those whose disease progressed.

The sample's time point label, in plain terms: progressive disease on ibrutinib. Around 2 micrograms of genomic DNA were extracted from cryopreserved PBMCs for TCR beta library preparation. Longitudinal blood samples from CLL patients on ibrutinib monotherapy were analyzed using high-throughput TCR beta sequencing. The patients took part in an open-label, single-center phase 2 trial of ibrutinib monotherapy. A MiSeq instrument was used for deep resolution sequencing, which targeted depths ranging from 1 in 1 million up to 1 in 200,000 T cells, with coverage averaging 10x for each clonotype. TCR beta libraries were generated with the immunoSEQ hsTCRB Kit. Per the original workflow: The data were analyzed with ImmunoSEQ Analyzer and ImmunoSEQ Data Assistant, and V, D and J gene assignments followed IMGT definitions. Clonality was computed as one minus normalized Shannon entropy of productive rearrangement frequencies, ranging from 0 to 1. Only overrepresented clonotypes making up at least 0.05% of the repertoire of each patient were included in the public clonotype analysis. Repertoires from approximately 12 age-matched healthy donors in immuneACCESS were used as clonality controls. The table comes from immuneACCESS by way of TCRdb, which keeps in-frame sequences with V and J called. Part of the clones is missing from these tables; in studies checked, under half for an unresolved V gene and the rest for unknown reasons. V and J calls and clone size are given by that table; D and trimming were obtained from the DNA. The sample records roughly 76,000 clones, over 75% of which are singletons. Around 7.6% of the sample belongs to the ten largest clones.

The germline V gene (reference sequence) provides CDR1 GTSNPN and CDR2 SVGIG. Trimming takes 4 bases from V and 2 bases from J, and the germline ends sit 5 bases apart. The CDR3 starts with the cysteine, ends with the phenylalanine, and has 11 residues. Only the CDR3 portion is preserved as DNA: 33 bases, with reading frame beginning at the first base. A remark on this clone: Its cognate antigen has yet to be identified. No much larger clone exists at a distance of one base, and base qualities are not known.

Recombination connected TRBV30 to TRBJ2-5, with TRBD1 tentatively as D gene (5 bases match). The sample consisted of PBMCs, taken at disease progression, from a patient treated with ibrutinib. The clonotype was recovered from a human donor with chronic lymphocytic leukemia. For the CDR3, the sequence is CAWTGQETQYF. The nucleotides are TGTGCCTGGACAGGGCAAGAGACCCAGTACTTC.